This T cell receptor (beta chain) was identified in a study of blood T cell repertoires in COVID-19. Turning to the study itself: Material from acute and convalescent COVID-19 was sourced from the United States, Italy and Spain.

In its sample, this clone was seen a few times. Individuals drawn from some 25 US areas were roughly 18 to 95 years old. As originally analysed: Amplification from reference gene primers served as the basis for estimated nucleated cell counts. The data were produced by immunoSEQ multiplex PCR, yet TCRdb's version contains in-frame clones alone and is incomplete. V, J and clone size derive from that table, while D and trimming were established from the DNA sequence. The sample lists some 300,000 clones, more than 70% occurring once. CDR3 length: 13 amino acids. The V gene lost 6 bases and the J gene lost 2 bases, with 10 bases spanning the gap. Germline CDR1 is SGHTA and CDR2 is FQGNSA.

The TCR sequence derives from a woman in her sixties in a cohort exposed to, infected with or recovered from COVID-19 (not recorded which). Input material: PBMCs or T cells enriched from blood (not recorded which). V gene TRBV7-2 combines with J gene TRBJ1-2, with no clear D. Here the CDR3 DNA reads TGTGCCAGCAGAGACCGACTAAACTATGGCTACACCTTC. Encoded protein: CASRDRLNYGYTF. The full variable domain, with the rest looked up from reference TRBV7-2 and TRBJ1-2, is GAGVSQSPSNKVTEKGKDVELRCDPISGHTALYWYRQSLGQGLEFLIYFQGNSAPDKSGLPSDRFSAERTGGSVSTLTIQRTQQEDSAVYLCASRDRLNYGYTFGSGTRLTVV.